The next 7 T cell receptor beta chains were all read from a single sample in a study of early T cells in non-severe SARS-CoV-2 infection. Via MiXCR, TCRdb re-called the 5' RACE reads, giving one row per CDR3 protein. Here the sample spans about 80,000 distinct CDR3 sequences, approximately 12% being singletons. Sequenced here: whole blood, sampled at baseline. All receptors come from an adult who was a healthcare worker with PCR-confirmed SARS-CoV-2 infection or an uninfected control (not recorded which). The donor label of this sample is uncertain.

The table lists this clonotype with a few counts. This chain connects TRBV11-2 to TRBJ2-1; possibly TRBD1 for D (6 bases). Germline V gives CDR1 SGHAT, CDR2 FQNNGV. The length of the CDR3 is 15 residues. V lost 5 bases and J 3 bases, leaving 14 bases between the germline ends. CDR3 coding DNA: TGTGCCAGCAGCCCACTACAGGGTCGCTACAATGAGCAGTTCTTC. This gives the protein CASSPLQGRYNEQFF.

This clonotype was observed a few times. The CDR3 loop reads CASSVLSGANVLTF. The CDR3 DNA reads TGTGCCAGCAGCGTCCTCTCTGGGGCCAACGTCCTGACTTTC. This chain links TRBV3-1 with TRBJ2-6; no firm D call. This CDR3 is 14 amino acids long. The germline gives CDR1 LGHDT, CDR2 YNNKEL (reference sequence). Deletions cut 5 bases from V and 0 bases from J, with 5 bases between.

This clonotype was counted between two and nine times. The chain couples TRBV6-2 or TRBV6-3 to TRBJ2-7; D remains ambiguous. The CDR3 covers 14 residues. Trimming pared 6 bases from V and 6 bases from J, leaving 18 bases between. Germline lookup yields CDR1 MNHEY and CDR2 SVGEGT. The CDR3 region is CASSRPVPIGEQYF. CDR3 nucleotide sequence: TGTGCCAGCAGCCGACCAGTCCCCATAGGCGAGCAGTACTTC.

The table lists this clonotype with many counts. The chain couples TRBV20-1 to TRBJ2-4, with 9 bases fitting TRBD2. Germline V gene sequence: CDR1 DFQATT, CDR2 SNEGSKA (reference sequence). V lost 6 bases and J lost 2; bases outside the gene matches: 14. The CDR3 extends over 17 amino acids. The CDR3 reads CSATPIGSGSSKNIQYF. The CDR3 DNA is TGCAGTGCCACCCCAATAGGTAGCGGGAGTTCCAAAAACATTCAGTACTTC.

This chain joins TRBV30 and TRBJ2-7, with 8 bases fitting TRBD2. CDR1 is GTSNPN and CDR2 is SVGIG in the germline V gene (reference sequence). V lost 2 bases and J lost 0; bases outside the gene matches: 3. This CDR3 is 14 amino acids long. The CDR3 sequence is CAWSPRGASYEQYF. The CDR3 DNA is TGTGCCTGGAGTCCGCGGGGGGCCTCCTACGAGCAGTACTTC.

This clonotype was seen at least ten times. The chain employs TRBV30 and TRBJ2-3, with D unresolved. Germline values: CDR1 GTSNPN, CDR2 SVGIG (reference sequence). The CDR3 runs to 16 residues. The germline V and J ends were trimmed by 2 bases and 2 bases, with 17 bases remaining between them. CDR3 loop: CAWSPRSSPVTDTQYF. For the CDR3, the DNA is TGTGCCTGGAGTCCGCGGTCTTCGCCAGTCACAGATACGCAGTATTTT.

The gene calls are TRBV20-1 and TRBJ1-5; no clear D. The CDR3 spans 13 residues. Germline CDR1 reads DFQATT; CDR2 reads SNEGSKA (reference sequence). The germline V and J ends were trimmed by 7 bases and 5 bases, with 15 bases remaining between them. This CDR3 reads CSGRQDPHQPQHF. CDR3 coding DNA: TGCAGTGGAAGGCAGGACCCCCATCAGCCCCAGCATTTT.